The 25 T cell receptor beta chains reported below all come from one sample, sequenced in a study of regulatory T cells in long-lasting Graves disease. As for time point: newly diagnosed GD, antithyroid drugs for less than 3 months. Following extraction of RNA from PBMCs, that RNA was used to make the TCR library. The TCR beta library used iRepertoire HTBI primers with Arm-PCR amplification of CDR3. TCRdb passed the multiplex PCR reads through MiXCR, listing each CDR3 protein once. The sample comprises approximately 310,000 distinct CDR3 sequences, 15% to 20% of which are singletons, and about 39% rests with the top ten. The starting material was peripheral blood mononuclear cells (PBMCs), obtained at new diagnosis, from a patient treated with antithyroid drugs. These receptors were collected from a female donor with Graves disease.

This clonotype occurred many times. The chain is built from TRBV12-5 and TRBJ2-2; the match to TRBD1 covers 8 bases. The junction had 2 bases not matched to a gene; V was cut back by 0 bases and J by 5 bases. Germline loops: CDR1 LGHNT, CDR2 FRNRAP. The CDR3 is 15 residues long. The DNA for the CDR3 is TGTGCTAGTGGTTTGGTTACAGGGGGAACCGGGGAGCTGTTTTTT. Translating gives CASGLVTGGTGELFF. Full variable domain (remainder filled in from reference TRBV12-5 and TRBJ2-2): DARVTQTPRHKVTEMGQEVTMRCQPILGHNTVFWYRQTMMQGLELLAYFRNRAPLDDSGMPKDRFSAEMPDATLATLKIQPSEPRDSAVYFCASGLVTGGTGELFFGEGSRLTVL.

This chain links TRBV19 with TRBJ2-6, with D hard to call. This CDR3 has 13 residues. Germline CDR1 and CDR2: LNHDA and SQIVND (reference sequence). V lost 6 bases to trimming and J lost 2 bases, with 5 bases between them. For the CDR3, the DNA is TGTGCCAGTAGCCACACTGGGGCCAACGTCCTGACTTTC. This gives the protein CASSHTGANVLTF.

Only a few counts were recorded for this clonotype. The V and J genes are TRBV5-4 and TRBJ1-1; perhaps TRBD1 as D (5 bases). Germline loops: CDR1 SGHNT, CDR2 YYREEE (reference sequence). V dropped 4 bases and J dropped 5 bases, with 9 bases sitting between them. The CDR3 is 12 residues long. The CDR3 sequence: CASSHGGTEAFF. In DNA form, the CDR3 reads TGTGCCAGCAGCCACGGGGGGACTGAAGCTTTCTTT.

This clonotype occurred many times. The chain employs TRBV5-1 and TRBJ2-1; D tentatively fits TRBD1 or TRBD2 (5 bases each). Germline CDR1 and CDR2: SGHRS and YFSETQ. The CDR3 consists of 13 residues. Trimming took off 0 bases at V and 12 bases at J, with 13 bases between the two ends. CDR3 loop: CASSLGAERGQFF. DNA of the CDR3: TGCGCCAGCAGCTTGGGGGCGGAGAGGGGGCAGTTCTTC.

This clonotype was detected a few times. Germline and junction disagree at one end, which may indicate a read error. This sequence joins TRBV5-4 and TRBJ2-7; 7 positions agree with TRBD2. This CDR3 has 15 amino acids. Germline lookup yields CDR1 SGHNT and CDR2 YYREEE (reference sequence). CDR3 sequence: CAGSGVGVGSYEQYF. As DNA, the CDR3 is TGTGCCGGCAGCGGGGTCGGAGTTGGCTCCTACGAGCAGTACTTC.

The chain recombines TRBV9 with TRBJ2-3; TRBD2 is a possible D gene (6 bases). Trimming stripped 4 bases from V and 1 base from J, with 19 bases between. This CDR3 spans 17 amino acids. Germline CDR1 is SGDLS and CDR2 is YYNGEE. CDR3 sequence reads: CASSKTGSAGGTDTQYF. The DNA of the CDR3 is TGTGCCAGCAGCAAGACCGGGAGCGCAGGTGGCACAGATACGCAGTATTTT. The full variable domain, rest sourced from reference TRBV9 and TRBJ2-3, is DSGVTQTPKHLITATGQRVTLRCSPRSGDLSVYWYQQSLDQGLQFLIQYYNGEERAKGNILERFSAQQFPDLHSELNLSSLELGDSALYFCASSKTGSAGGTDTQYFGPGTRLTVL.

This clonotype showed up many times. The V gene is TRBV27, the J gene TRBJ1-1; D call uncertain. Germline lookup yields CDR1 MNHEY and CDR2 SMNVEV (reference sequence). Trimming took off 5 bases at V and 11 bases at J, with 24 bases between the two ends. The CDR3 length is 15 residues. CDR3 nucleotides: TGTGCCAGCAGTCCTCTGACGAGGGAGGTCAGAGACGCTTTCTTT. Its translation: CASSPLTREVRDAFF.

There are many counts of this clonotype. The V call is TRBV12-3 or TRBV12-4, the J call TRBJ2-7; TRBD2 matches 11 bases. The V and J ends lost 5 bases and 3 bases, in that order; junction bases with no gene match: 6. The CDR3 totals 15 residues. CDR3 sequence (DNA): TGTGCCAGCAGTAACGAGGGACTAGCGGTCTACGAGCAGTACTTC. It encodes CASSNEGLAVYEQYF.

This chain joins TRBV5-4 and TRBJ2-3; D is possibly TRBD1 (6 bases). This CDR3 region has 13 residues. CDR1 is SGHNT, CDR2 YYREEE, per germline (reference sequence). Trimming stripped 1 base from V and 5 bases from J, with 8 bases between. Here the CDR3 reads CASSLQGQDTQYF. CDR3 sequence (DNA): TGTGCCAGCAGCTTGCAGGGGCAAGATACGCAGTATTTT.

The CDR3 nucleotides are TGTGCCAGTAGCATCCCCGGGGGCCCAGATACGCAGTATTTT. It translates to CASSIPGGPDTQYF. The chain uses TRBV19 and TRBJ2-3; D tentatively reads TRBD1 or TRBD2 (6 bases each). CDR3 length: 14 residues. V was pared by 6 bases and J by 4 bases, with 14 bases between. The germline V gene encodes CDR1 LNHDA and CDR2 SQIVND (reference sequence).

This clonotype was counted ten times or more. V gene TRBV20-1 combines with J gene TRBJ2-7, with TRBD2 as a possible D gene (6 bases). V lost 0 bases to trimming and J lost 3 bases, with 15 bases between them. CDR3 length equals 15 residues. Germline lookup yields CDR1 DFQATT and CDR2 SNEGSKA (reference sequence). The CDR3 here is CSARDFRLGGYEQYF. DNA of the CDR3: TGCAGTGCTAGAGACTTCCGACTAGGAGGCTACGAGCAGTACTTC.

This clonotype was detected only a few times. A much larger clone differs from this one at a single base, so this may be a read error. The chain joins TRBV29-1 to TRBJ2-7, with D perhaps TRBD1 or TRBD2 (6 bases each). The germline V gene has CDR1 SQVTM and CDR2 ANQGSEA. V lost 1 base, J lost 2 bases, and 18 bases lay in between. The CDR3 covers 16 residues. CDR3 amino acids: CSVEVSEGRGPYEQYF. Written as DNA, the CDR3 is TGCAGCGTTGAAGTATCGGAGGGCAGGGGCCCCTACGAGCAGTACTTC.

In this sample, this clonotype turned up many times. Written as DNA, the CDR3 is TGTGCCAGCAGCCGCGGGGGGGGGAGGAACACTGAAGCTTTCTTT. It specifies CASSRGGGRNTEAFF. V is TRBV3-1 and J is TRBJ1-1; possible D gene TRBD1, 5 bases. V lost 4 bases and J lost 1, with 13 bases in between. The CDR3 runs to 15 residues. Germline lookup yields CDR1 LGHDT and CDR2 YNNKEL (reference sequence).

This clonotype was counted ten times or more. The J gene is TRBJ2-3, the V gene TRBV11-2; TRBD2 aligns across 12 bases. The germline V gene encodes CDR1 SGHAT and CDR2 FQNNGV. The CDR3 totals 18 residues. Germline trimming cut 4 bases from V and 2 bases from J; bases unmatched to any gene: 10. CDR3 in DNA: TGTGCCAGCAGCTCCCGCGGGGGACTAGCGGGCCTCACAGATACGCAGTATTTT. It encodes CASSSRGGLAGLTDTQYF.

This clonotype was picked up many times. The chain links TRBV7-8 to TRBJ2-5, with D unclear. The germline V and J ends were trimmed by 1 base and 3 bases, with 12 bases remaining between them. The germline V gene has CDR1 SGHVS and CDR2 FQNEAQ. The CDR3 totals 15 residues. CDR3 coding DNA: TGTGCCAGCAGCTTAGAGGGCCTTGGGGAAGAGACCCAGTACTTC. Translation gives CASSLEGLGEETQYF. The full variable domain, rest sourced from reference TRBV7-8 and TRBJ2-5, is GAGVSQSPRYKVAKRGQDVALRCDPISGHVSLFWYQQALGQGPEFLTYFQNEAQLDKSGLPSDRFFAERPEGSVSTLKIQRTQQEDSAVYLCASSLEGLGEETQYFGPGTRLLVL.

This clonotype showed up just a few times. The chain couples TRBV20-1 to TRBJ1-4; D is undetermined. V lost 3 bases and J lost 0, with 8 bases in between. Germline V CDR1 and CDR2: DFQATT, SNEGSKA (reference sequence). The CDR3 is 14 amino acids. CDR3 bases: TGCAGTGCTAGTCCGAGGGCAACTAATGAAAAACTGTTTTTT. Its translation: CSASPRATNEKLFF.

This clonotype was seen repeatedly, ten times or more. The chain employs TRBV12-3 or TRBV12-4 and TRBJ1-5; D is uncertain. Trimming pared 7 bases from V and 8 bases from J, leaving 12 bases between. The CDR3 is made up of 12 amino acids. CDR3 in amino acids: CASNGLGKPQHF. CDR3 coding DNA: TGTGCCAGCAATGGACTGGGCAAGCCCCAGCATTTT.

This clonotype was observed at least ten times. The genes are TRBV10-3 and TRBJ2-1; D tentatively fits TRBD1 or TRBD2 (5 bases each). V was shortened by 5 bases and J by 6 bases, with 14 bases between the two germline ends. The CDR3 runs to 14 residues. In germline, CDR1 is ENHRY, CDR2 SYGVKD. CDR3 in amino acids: CAISKGSRGNEQFF. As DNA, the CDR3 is TGTGCCATCAGTAAGGGATCGAGGGGCAATGAGCAGTTCTTC.

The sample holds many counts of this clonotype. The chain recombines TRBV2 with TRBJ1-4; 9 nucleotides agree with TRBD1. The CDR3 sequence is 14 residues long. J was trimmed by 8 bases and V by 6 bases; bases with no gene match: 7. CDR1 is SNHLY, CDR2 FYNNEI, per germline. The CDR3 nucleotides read TGTGCCAGCAGGATGACAGGGGGGAAGGAAAAACTGTTTTTT. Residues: CASRMTGGKEKLFF. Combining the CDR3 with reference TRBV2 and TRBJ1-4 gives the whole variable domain EPEVTQTPSHQVTQMGQEVILRCVPISNHLYFYWYRQILGQKVEFLVSFYNNEISEKSEIFDDQFSVERPDGSNFTLKIRSTKLEDSAMYFCASRMTGGKEKLFFGSGTQLSVL.

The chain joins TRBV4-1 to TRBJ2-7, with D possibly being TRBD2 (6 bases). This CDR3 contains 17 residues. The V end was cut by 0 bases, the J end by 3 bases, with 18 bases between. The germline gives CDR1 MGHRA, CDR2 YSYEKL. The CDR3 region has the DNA TGCGCCAGCAGCCAAGATGATTGGGGAGGATTCGTCTACGAGCAGTACTTC. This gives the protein CASSQDDWGGFVYEQYF.

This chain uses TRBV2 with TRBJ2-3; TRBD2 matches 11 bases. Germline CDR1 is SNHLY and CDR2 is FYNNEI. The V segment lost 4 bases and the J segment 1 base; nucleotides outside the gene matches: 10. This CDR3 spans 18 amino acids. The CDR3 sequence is CASSVMASGRFGTDTQYF. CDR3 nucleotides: TGTGCCAGCAGTGTTATGGCTAGCGGGAGGTTCGGCACAGATACGCAGTATTTT.

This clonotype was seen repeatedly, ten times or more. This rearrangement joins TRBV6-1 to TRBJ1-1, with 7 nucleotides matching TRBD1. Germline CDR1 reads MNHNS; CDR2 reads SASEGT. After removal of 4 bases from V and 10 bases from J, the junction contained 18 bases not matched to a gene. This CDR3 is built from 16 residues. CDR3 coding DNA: TGTGCCAGCAGTGGACAGGGCCCGCCGGGAACACTTGCAGCTTTCTTT. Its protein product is CASSGQGPPGTLAAFF.

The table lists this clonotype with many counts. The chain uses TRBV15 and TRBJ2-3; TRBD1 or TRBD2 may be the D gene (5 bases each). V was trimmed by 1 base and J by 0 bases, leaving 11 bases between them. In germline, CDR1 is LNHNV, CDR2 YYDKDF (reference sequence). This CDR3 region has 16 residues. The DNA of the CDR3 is TGTGCCACCAGCAGAGTCGAGGGGTATAGCACAGATACGCAGTATTTT. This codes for CATSRVEGYSTDTQYF. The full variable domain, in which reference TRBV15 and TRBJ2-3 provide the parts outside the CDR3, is DAMVIQNPRYQVTQFGKPVTLSCSQTLNHNVMYWYQQKSSQAPKLLFHYYDKDFNNEADTPDNFQSRRPNTSFCFLDIRSPGLGDTAMYLCATSRVEGYSTDTQYFGPGTRLTVL.

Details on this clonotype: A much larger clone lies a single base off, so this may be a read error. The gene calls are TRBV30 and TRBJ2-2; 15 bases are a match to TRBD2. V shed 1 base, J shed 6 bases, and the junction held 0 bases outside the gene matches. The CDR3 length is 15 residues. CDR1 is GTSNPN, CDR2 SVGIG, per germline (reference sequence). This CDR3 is CAWSGTSGRAGELFF. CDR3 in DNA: TGTGCCTGGAGTGGGACTAGCGGGAGGGCCGGGGAGCTGTTTTTT. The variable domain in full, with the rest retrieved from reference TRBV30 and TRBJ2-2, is SQTIHQWPATLVQPVGSPLSLECTVEGTSNPNLYWYRQAAGRGLQLLFYSVGIGQISSEVPQNLSASRPQDRQFILSSKKLLLSDSGFYLCAWSGTSGRAGELFFGEGSRLTVL.

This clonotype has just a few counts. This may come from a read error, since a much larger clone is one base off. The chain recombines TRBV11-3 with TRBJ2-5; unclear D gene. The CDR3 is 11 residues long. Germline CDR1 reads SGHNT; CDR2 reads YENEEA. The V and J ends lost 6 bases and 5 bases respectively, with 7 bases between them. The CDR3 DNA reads TGTGCCAGCAGGGAAGCGGAGACCCAGTACTTC. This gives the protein CASREAETQYF.